The 26 T cell receptor beta chains below come from one sample, sequenced in a study of cytomegalovirus exposure and HLA in healthy donors. PCR employed 60 Vbeta and 13 Jbeta primers. Data came from immunoSEQ multiplex PCR; TCRdb stores just in-frame clones and leaves some out. The data hold around 180,000 clones, with roughly 71% observed a single time. The source material was PBMCs. These receptors all stem from a girl aged 5-17 years in good health and CMV-seronegative.

J is TRBJ1-1 and V is TRBV5-1, with 8 bases identical to TRBD1. The germline V gene encodes CDR1 SGHRS and CDR2 YFSETQ. With V trimmed by 4 bases and J by 1 base, 9 bases remained unmatched. The length of the CDR3 is 16 residues. The CDR3 bases are TGCGCCAGCAGCCTAAATACCGGGACAGGGAACACTGAAGCTTTCTTT. The encoded protein is CASSLNTGTGNTEAFF.

The table lists this clone with a few counts. This rearrangement joins TRBV15 to TRBJ1-5, with D unresolved. V was pared by 0 bases and J by 5 bases, with 8 bases between. Germline V gives CDR1 LNHNV, CDR2 YYDKDF (reference sequence). This CDR3 has 14 amino acids. CDR3 nucleotide sequence: TGTGCCACCAGCAGAGATTTGGAGTATCAGCCCCAGCATTTT. Protein product: CATSRDLEYQPQHF.

Notes on this clone: Other DNA sequences within the sample encode an identical CDR3. This sequence joins TRBV5-1 and TRBJ1-2; no reliable D call. The CDR3 is 12 amino acids. Per germline, CDR1 SGHRS and CDR2 YFSETQ. V shed 0 bases and J shed 6 bases, with 6 bases lying between them. The CDR3 DNA is TGCGCCAGCAGCTTGGCCGGGGATGGCTACACCTTC. It yields the protein CASSLAGDGYTF.

The chain combines TRBV19 with TRBJ2-1; D may be TRBD2 (6 bases). The germline V gene encodes CDR1 LNHDA and CDR2 SQIVND (reference sequence). Deletions cut 10 bases from V and 6 bases from J, with 22 bases between. The CDR3 is made up of 15 amino acids. CDR3 residues: CATLSRQGGLNEQFF. CDR3 nucleotide sequence: TGTGCCACCCTCTCACGTCAGGGAGGACTCAATGAGCAGTTCTTC. The variable domain in full, with the rest retrieved from reference TRBV19 and TRBJ2-1, is DGGITQSPKYLFRKEGQNVTLSCEQNLNHDAMYWYRQDPGQGLRLIYYSQIVNDFQKGDIAEGYSVSREKKESFPLTVTSAQKNPTAFYLCATLSRQGGLNEQFFGPGTRLTVL.

The table lists this clone with a count of one. The J gene is TRBJ1-1, the V gene TRBV5-1; 9 nucleotides agree with TRBD1. Trimming at V came to 3 bases and at J to 7 bases, leaving 4 bases not matched to a gene. CDR1 is SGHRS and CDR2 is YFSETQ in the germline V gene. This CDR3 is built from 13 residues. The CDR3, as DNA: TGCGCCAGCAGCTGGACAGGGGAATTTGAAGCTTTCTTT. The encoded protein is CASSWTGEFEAFF. Variable domain in full (rest from reference TRBV5-1 and TRBJ1-1): KAGVTQTPRYLIKTRGQQVTLSCSPISGHRSVSWYQQTPGQGLQFLFEYFSETQRNKGNFPGRFSGRQFSNSRSEMNVSTLELGDSALYLCASSWTGEFEAFFGQGTRLTVV.

In DNA, the CDR3 is TGTGCCTGGAAAACCGGCAGTCAACTAAGAGAGACCCAGTACTTC. Residues: CAWKTGSQLRETQYF. The chain couples TRBV30 to TRBJ2-5; D not resolved. Germline V gene data show CDR1 as GTSNPN and CDR2 as SVGIG (reference sequence). The CDR3 runs to 15 residues. The V and J ends lost 4 bases and 4 bases respectively, with 19 bases between them.

Only one count was recorded for this clone. The chain uses TRBV6-1 and TRBJ1-5; D call uncertain. The CDR3 has 13 amino acids. V dropped 5 bases and J dropped 4 bases, with 9 bases sitting between them. In germline, CDR1 is MNHNS, CDR2 SASEGT. The CDR3 DNA reads TGTGCCAGCAGTCTTAGGGAGAATCAGCCCCAGCATTTT. Protein sequence: CASSLRENQPQHF.

This clone has more than one count but fewer than ten. The CDR3 spells CASSSGGPSYEQYF. CDR3 bases: TGTGCCAGCAGTTCGGGGGGGCCCTCCTACGAGCAGTACTTC. V usage is TRBV28 and J usage is TRBJ2-7, with 8 bases fitting TRBD2. V dropped 4 bases and J dropped 0; count of bases not matched to a gene: 2. The CDR3 loop spans 14 amino acids. CDR1 and CDR2 from the germline V gene are MDHEN and SYDVKM.

This clone was found many times. The J gene is TRBJ1-4, the V gene TRBV18; maybe TRBD1 (5 bases). CDR1 KGHSH and CDR2 LQKENI come from the germline V gene. Trimming stripped 3 bases from V and 5 bases from J, with 16 bases between. This CDR3 region has 16 residues. In DNA form, the CDR3 reads TGTGCCAGCTCACCTTTCCTCAGGGTGGAGAATGAAAAACTGTTTTTT. Translating it yields CASSPFLRVENEKLFF.

The chain is built from TRBV6-6 and TRBJ1-5; no definite D call. V was clipped by 0 bases and J by 7 bases, with 13 bases between them. Germline CDR1 and CDR2: MNHNY and SVGAGI (reference sequence). The CDR3 extends over 15 amino acids. Here the CDR3 reads CASSYSGGMDQPQHF. The CDR3 region has the DNA TGTGCCAGCAGTTACTCGGGCGGGATGGACCAGCCCCAGCATTTT.

The chain has TRBV21-1 and TRBJ1-6; TRBD1 is the table's D call, not checked against the DNA. TRBV21-1 is a documented pseudogene. This CDR3 has 19 amino acids. The CDR3 DNA sequence: TGTGCCAGCAGGGGTCCGGGACAGGGGTGTAGGCCCTATAATTCACCCCTCCACTTT. Translated: CASRGPGQGCRPYNSPLHF.

The genes are TRBV6-1 and TRBJ1-4, with 9 bases fitting TRBD1. The CDR3 length is 14 residues. V was pared by 6 bases and J by 5 bases, with 4 bases of the junction left unmatched. CDR1 MNHNS and CDR2 SASEGT come from the germline V gene. CDR3 in amino acids: CASREQGANEKLFF. Written as DNA, the CDR3 is TGTGCCAGCAGAGAACAGGGGGCGAATGAAAAACTGTTTTTT.

The rearrangement uses TRBV4-2 and TRBJ2-3; D is possibly TRBD2 (6 bases). This CDR3 contains 16 residues. The V and J ends lost 0 bases and 0 bases respectively, with 10 bases between them. CDR1 is LGHNA and CDR2 is YNFKEQ in the germline V gene. The CDR3: CASSQENGTSTDTQYF. The CDR3 coding sequence is TGTGCCAGCAGCCAAGAGAACGGGACTAGCACAGATACGCAGTATTTT.

V and J are TRBV19 and TRBJ2-7; 8 nucleotides align to TRBD2. This CDR3 has 14 residues. Germline-derived CDR1 and CDR2 are LNHDA and SQIVND (reference sequence). After removal of 6 bases from V and 3 bases from J, the junction contained 7 bases not matched to a gene. CDR3: CASSASGGDYEQYF. The CDR3 nucleotides read TGTGCCAGTAGCGCCTCGGGGGGGGACTACGAGCAGTACTTC.

As regards this clone: Likely a read error: the CDR3 ends without its conserved phenylalanine or tryptophan. The chain has TRBV5-4 and TRBJ1-1; D gene ambiguous. The CDR3 length is 14 residues. The V end was cut by 4 bases, the J end by 5 bases, with 15 bases between. From germline, CDR1 is SGHNT and CDR2 YYREEE (reference sequence). DNA of the CDR3: TGTGCCAGCAGCCCCCGGGGAGGGCGGACTGAAGCTTTCGTT. As protein: CASSPRGGRTEAFV.

This rearrangement joins TRBV19 to TRBJ2-7; 10 nucleotides align to TRBD1. V trimming: 6 bases; J trimming: 3 bases; junction bases outside the gene matches: 8. This CDR3 region has 15 residues. CDR1 is LNHDA, CDR2 SQIVND, per germline (reference sequence). This CDR3 is CASSSGTGVLYEQYF. CDR3 DNA: TGTGCCAGTAGCTCCGGGACAGGGGTTCTCTACGAGCAGTACTTC.

This clone was recorded only once. This CDR3 is also generated by other DNA sequences in the sample. The rearrangement links TRBV9 to TRBJ2-7; the match to TRBD1 covers 10 bases. The CDR3 is 14 residues long. Germline V gene data show CDR1 as SGDLS and CDR2 as YYNGEE. V shed 2 bases and J 3 bases; nucleotides not matched to a gene: 2. The CDR3 is CASSVRDRGYEQYF. CDR3 sequence (DNA): TGTGCCAGCAGCGTCCGGGACAGGGGCTACGAGCAGTACTTC.

This clone came up a few times. The junction does not match germline at one end; this may be a read error. This chain links TRBV7-7 with TRBJ2-1; 11 nucleotides match TRBD2. Germline V gene data show CDR1 as SSHAT and CDR2 as FNYEAQ (reference sequence). The CDR3 runs to 15 residues. The CDR3 DNA follows: TGTGCTAGCAGCTTAGCTAGCGGGGGGCACAATGAGCAGTTCTTC. It specifies CASSLASGGHNEQFF.

CDR3 nucleotide sequence: TGTGCCACCTCGGGAGGGGGGAATTCCAATGAGCAGTTCTTC. Translation: CATSGGGNSNEQFF. The chain recombines TRBV2 with TRBJ2-1; 8 bases are shared with TRBD2. Trimming at V came to 10 bases and at J to 6 bases, leaving 11 bases not matched to a gene. Per germline, CDR1 SNHLY and CDR2 FYNNEI. The CDR3 has 14 amino acids.

The chain combines TRBV20-1 with TRBJ1-2; TRBD1 might be the D (5 bases). Trimming took off 5 bases at V and 5 bases at J, with 9 bases between the two ends. The germline gives CDR1 DFQATT, CDR2 SNEGSKA (reference sequence). This CDR3 contains 11 residues. The CDR3 nucleotides are TGCAGTGCTCGGGGGAGGTATGGCTACACCTTC. This encodes CSARGRYGYTF.

The rearrangement joins TRBV29-1 to TRBJ2-5, with D tentatively TRBD2 (6 bases). The germline V gene has CDR1 SQVTM and CDR2 ANQGSEA. The CDR3 sequence is 15 residues long. Trimming cost V 7 bases and J 4 bases, with 22 bases left between them. Here the CDR3 DNA reads TGCAGCGCTTCCCTGACCGGGGGTTCTGGAGAGACCCAGTACTTC. Translated, it gives CSASLTGGSGETQYF.

The chain carries TRBV19 and TRBJ2-1; D is possibly TRBD2 (5 bases). CDR3 size: 15 residues. V lost 5 bases and J lost 8, with 19 bases in between. Germline assignment: CDR1 LNHDA and CDR2 SQIVND (reference sequence). CDR3 bases: TGTGCCAGTAGTCCCCGAGGGTCGGGAATCGATGAGCAGTTCTTC. This codes for CASSPRGSGIDEQFF.

V usage is TRBV6-5 and J usage is TRBJ1-5, with D tentatively TRBD1 (5 bases). CDR3 length: 13 amino acids. The V gene lost 5 bases and the J gene lost 6 bases, with 11 bases spanning the gap. Germline values: CDR1 MNHEY, CDR2 SVGAGI. The CDR3 bases are TGTGCCAGCAGTCACGAAAGGGGTCAGCCCCAGCATTTT. Protein: CASSHERGQPQHF.

The chain is built from TRBV2 and TRBJ1-6, with a possible D match to TRBD1 (5 bases). The V gene's germline CDR1 is SNHLY and CDR2 FYNNEI. This CDR3 is 15 amino acids long. V gave up 6 bases and J gave up 5 bases, with 14 bases separating them. The CDR3 here is CASRGLRGNNSPLHF. CDR3 nucleotides: TGTGCCAGCAGGGGCTTAAGGGGCAATAATTCACCCCTCCACTTT. The variable domain in full, completed from reference TRBV2 and TRBJ1-6, reads EPEVTQTPSHQVTQMGQEVILRCVPISNHLYFYWYRQILGQKVEFLVSFYNNEISEKSEIFDDQFSVERPDGSNFTLKIRSTKLEDSAMYFCASRGLRGNNSPLHFGNGTRLTVT.

This rearrangement joins TRBV7-8 to TRBJ2-5; 8 bases agree with TRBD1. The CDR3 loop spans 16 amino acids. V dropped 5 bases and J dropped 1; count of bases not matched to a gene: 9. Germline CDR1 SGHVS, CDR2 FQNEAQ. CDR3 in amino acids: CASSLSPGQGQETQYF. The CDR3, as DNA: TGTGCCAGCAGCCTGTCGCCAGGACAGGGCCAAGAGACCCAGTACTTC. Full variable domain (rest looked up from reference TRBV7-8 and TRBJ2-5): GAGVSQSPRYKVAKRGQDVALRCDPISGHVSLFWYQQALGQGPEFLTYFQNEAQLDKSGLPSDRFFAERPEGSVSTLKIQRTQQEDSAVYLCASSLSPGQGQETQYFGPGTRLLVL.

The chain carries TRBV10-1 and TRBJ2-1, with 7 bases that match TRBD1. V lost 0 bases and J lost 7; bases outside the gene matches: 3. Germline V gives CDR1 WNHNN, CDR2 SYGVQD (reference sequence). CDR3 length: 14 residues. In DNA form, the CDR3 reads TGCGCCAGCAGTGAGTCGACAGGGAGAAATGAGCAGTTCTTC. Its protein product is CASSESTGRNEQFF.